Reported below is one T cell receptor (beta chain). The data were obtained in a study of blood T cell repertoires in COVID-19. On the study more broadly: There were acute and convalescent COVID-19 samples, and they came from the United States, Italy and Spain. Nucleic acid was either cDNA or gDNA, and it came from T cells, B-cell-depleted T cells, or PBMCs.

Trimming removed 3 bases from V and 2 bases from J, with 9 bases in between. CDR1 is SGHAT, CDR2 FQNNGV, per germline. This CDR3 has 14 amino acids. In the study's own analysis: The assay estimated nucleated cells by amplifying reference gene primers. Here immunoSEQ multiplex PCR was the method, and the copy in TCRdb shows in-frame clones only, minus some. Clone size and V and J calls were adopted from that table, with D and trimming inferred from the DNA. There are 200,000 or so clones in the sample; about 80% occur only once, and about 2.9% lies in the top ten. Sequenced sample: peripheral blood. The chain employs TRBV11-2 and TRBJ2-3; D ambiguous. This receptor was identified in a woman in her 30s who had recovered from COVID-19. The CDR3 sequence is CASSFSQDTDTQYF. Written as DNA, the CDR3 is TGTGCCAGCAGCTTTAGTCAGGACACAGATACGCAGTATTTT.